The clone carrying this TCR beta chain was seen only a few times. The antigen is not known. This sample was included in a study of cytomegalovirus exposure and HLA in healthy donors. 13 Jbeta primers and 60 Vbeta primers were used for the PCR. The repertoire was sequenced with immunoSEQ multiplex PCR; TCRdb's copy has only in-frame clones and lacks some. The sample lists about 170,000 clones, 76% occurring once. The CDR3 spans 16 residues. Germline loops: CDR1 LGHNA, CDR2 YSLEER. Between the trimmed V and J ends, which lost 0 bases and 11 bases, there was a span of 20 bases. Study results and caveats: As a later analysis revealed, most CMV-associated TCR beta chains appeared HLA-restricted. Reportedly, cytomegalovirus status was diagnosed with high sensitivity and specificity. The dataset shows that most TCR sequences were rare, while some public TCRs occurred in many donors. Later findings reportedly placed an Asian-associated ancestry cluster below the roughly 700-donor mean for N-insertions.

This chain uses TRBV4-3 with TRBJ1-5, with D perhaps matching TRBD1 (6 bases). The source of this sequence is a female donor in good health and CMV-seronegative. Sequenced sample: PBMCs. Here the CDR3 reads CASSQDRLQGQVAQHF. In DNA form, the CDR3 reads TGCGCCAGCAGCCAAGATCGTCTCCAGGGGCAGGTGGCCCAGCATTTT.